A selection of T cell receptor beta chains follows, all from one sample in a study of shared clonotypes between healthy human individuals. Libraries were prepared by immunoSEQ multiplex PCR; TCRdb keeps only in-frame clonotypes and omits some of them. Found here are about 820,000 clones, about 92% of them singletons; the top ten hold 20% to 30%. Sequencing was done on a sample of naive CD8+ T cells sorted from blood. These receptor sequences come from a man aged 30 to 39 in good health. CDR3s include the opening cysteine and the closing phenylalanine or tryptophan. The D gene is left open where the match is weak. Only part of the rows carry a size: once, few, many, or a class if the clone is expanded.

TRBD1	.	TRBJ1-5	TRBV5-4	TGTGCCAGCAGCACCGACAGGGACAATCAGCCCCAGCATTTT	CASSTDRDNQPQHF
.	.	TRBJ2-7	TRBV27	TGTGCCAGCAGTTTGAGGGAGAACTCCTACGAGCAGTACTTC	CASSLRENSYEQYF
TRBD2	.	TRBJ2-5	TRBV7-2	TGTGCCAGCAGCTCCTCAGCTAGCGGGAGAGAAGAGACCCAGTACTTC	CASSSSASGREETQYF
TRBD1	.	TRBJ2-4	TRBV9	TGTGCCAGCAGCGGACAGGGCGAAAACATTCAGTACTTC	CASSGQGENIQYF
.	.	TRBJ2-1	TRBV27	TGTGCCAGCAAAGTAGGGCTCGCCGACCCCCATGAGCAGTTCTTC	CASKVGLADPHEQFF
TRBD1	.	TRBJ2-1	TRBV5-6	TGTGCCAGCAGCCCACAACCGACGGGACAGTTTTATGAGCAGTTCTTC	CASSPQPTGQFYEQFF
TRBD2	.	TRBJ2-7	TRBV7-2	TGTGCCAGCAGCTTAGTAGCCTTTCGCGGGAGTGTCTACGAGCAGTACTTC	CASSLVAFRGSVYEQYF
TRBD1	.	TRBJ2-1	TRBV15	TGTGCCACCAGCTATGACAGGGGACCCTACAATGAGCAGTTCTTC	CATSYDRGPYNEQFF
.	once	TRBJ1-1	TRBV19	TGTGCCAGTAGTATGATGGCCGGGACTGTTGAAGCTTTCTTT	CASSMMAGTVEAFF
TRBD1	.	TRBJ1-2	TRBV25-1	TGTGCCAGCAGTGAATCGACGACAGGGAACTATGGCTACACCTTC	CASSESTTGNYGYTF
.	.	TRBJ1-3	TRBV5-4	TGTGCCAGCAGCATATCGGGTGTATCTGGAAACACCATATATTTT	CASSISGVSGNTIYF
TRBD2	.	TRBJ2-7	TRBV7-2	TGTGCCAGCAGCTTAAATTGGGGACTAGCGGGAGTCAACCCCTACGAGCAGTACTTC	CASSLNWGLAGVNPYEQYF
.	.	TRBJ1-1	TRBV25-1	TGTGCCAGCAGTGACGGAGAGAACACTGAAGCTTTCTTT	CASSDGENTEAFF
TRBD1	.	TRBJ1-1	TRBV5-1	TGCGCCAGCAGCTTGTTACAGGGGGGCACTGAAGCTTTCTTT	CASSLLQGGTEAFF
.	once	TRBJ1-2	TRBV5-1	TGCGCCAGCAGCTTACTGGGACGGCACGACCTTAACTATGGCTACACCTTC	CASSLLGRHDLNYGYTF
TRBD1	once	TRBJ2-1	TRBV5-1	TGCGCCAGCAGCGTGGGACAGGGTCCCCTTGAGCAGTTCTTC	CASSVGQGPLEQFF
TRBD2	.	TRBJ2-3	TRBV7-9	TGTGCCAGCAGCTTAGTCCCAGCGGGAGTTGTAGATACGCAGTATTTT	CASSLVPAGVVDTQYF
TRBD1	.	TRBJ2-7	TRBV11-3	TGTGCCAGCGGAAGGGACAGCCGAGAGGGCTACGAGCAGTACTTC	CASGRDSREGYEQYF
TRBD1	.	TRBJ1-1	TRBV5-4	TGTGCCAGCAGCTTGTGGACAGGAAACACTGAAGCTTTCTTT	CASSLWTGNTEAFF
TRBD2	.	TRBJ2-7	TRBV27	TGTGCCAGCACCCCCCCGGGAGGCGAGCAGTACTTC	CASTPPGGEQYF
.	.	TRBJ1-5	TRBV2	TGTGCCAGCAGGACCGTTCCCGGTCAGCCCCAGCATTTT	CASRTVPGQPQHF
TRBD2	.	TRBJ2-7	TRBV13	TGTGCCAGCAGCCAAGGACTAGCGGGAGGGCTCGGCGAGCAGTACTTC	CASSQGLAGGLGEQYF
.	once	TRBJ2-1	TRBV28	TGTGCCAGCCTCCCAGGGCTCATATACAATGAGCAGTTCTTC	CASLPGLIYNEQFF
.	once	TRBJ2-1	TRBV28	TGTGCCAGCAGTGGGATGGGCCCCAGCTCCTACAATGAGCAGTTCTTC	CASSGMGPSSYNEQFF
.	.	TRBJ2-1	TRBV6-5	TGTGCCAGCAGTTACTCCGAGGATCCCAATGAGCAGTTCTTC	CASSYSEDPNEQFF
TRBD1	.	TRBJ1-4	TRBV4-1	TGCGCCAGCAGCCAAGGGGGTCCAGACAGGGGGCTGGATGAAAAACTGTTTTTT	CASSQGGPDRGLDEKLFF
.	.	TRBJ2-1	TRBV28	TGTGCCAGCACGGACGGGGAGTCCTACAATGAGCAGTTCTTC	CASTDGESYNEQFF
.	.	TRBJ2-7	TRBV4-3	TGCGCCAGCAGCAAAAAGTCGGGGACCTACGAGCAGTACTTC	CASSKKSGTYEQYF